The source of this T cell receptor beta chain is a study of glioma-infiltrating T cells after dendritic cell vaccination (dated by TCRdb to 2016 to 2017). As for the study more broadly: The cohort included some 15 glioblastoma patients drawn from Phase I and II dendritic cell vaccination trials, of whom 9 were newly diagnosed and 6 had recurrent disease. In glioblastoma patients vaccinated with dendritic cells, deep sequencing of TCR beta CDR3 regions served to measure the amount of tumor-infiltrating lymphocytes and to compare repertoires between tumor and blood. Between about 2002 and 2013, patients were given autologous tumor lysate-pulsed dendritic cell vaccination. Survival after dendritic cell vaccination was correlated with TCR sequencing metrics, such as TIL content and the overlap between tumor and blood repertoires. Each patient was given three intradermal dendritic cell vaccine injections, spaced two weeks apart, in the arm below the axilla. To make the vaccine, monocyte-derived dendritic cells were cultured for less than nine days with IL-4 and GM-CSF and then pulsed overnight with autologous tumor lysate.

A word on this clone: It has no known antigen specificity. Base qualities are not recorded, but no much larger clone differs from it by a single base.

The germline V gene supplies CDR1 SGHTA and CDR2 FQGNSA. From its cysteine to its phenylalanine, the CDR3 spans 16 amino acids. The sequence is cut down to CDR3 DNA, 48 bases in frame from base 1. Trimming accounts for 5 bases at V and 3 bases at J, while the number of junction bases matched to no gene is 7. The immunoSEQ assay amplified TCRB CDR3 regions from about 2 micrograms of genomic DNA, or from all available DNA when less than that amount was available. The multiplex PCR employed 60 forward primers targeting TCR V beta segments and 13 reverse primers targeting J beta segments. To estimate reads per starting template, synthetic control templates were spiked into each sample at limiting dilution. The Illumina HiSeq System generated sequencing reads of 87 bp. The original pipeline was this. PCR and sequencing errors were removed by a nearest neighbor algorithm that merged closely related sequences. TCR overlap was measured as the percentage of unique tumor TCR beta sequences that were also present in the peripheral blood of the same patient. What TCRdb holds here is the immuneACCESS table cut down to in-frame rearrangements. Part of the clones is not present; checked against another copy, under half of the missing clones reflect an unresolved V gene, and the others are unexplained. Clonal size and the V and J genes are those of that table, whereas D and trimming came from the DNA. In all, the sample holds fewer than 110,000 clones, and roughly 81% of those were seen once. Over 9.5% of the sample rests with the top ten.

To be selected, patients needed enough residual fresh-frozen tumor tissue and more than two years of available survival data. None of the glioblastoma patients carried an isocitrate dehydrogenase mutation, although molecular status otherwise varied. PBMC were collected before vaccination, two weeks after the third vaccination, and at tumor progression if tumor progression occurred. The Qiagen DNeasy Blood extraction Kit was used to extract genomic DNA. Broad study findings and their caveats: No direct relationship between TCR clonality and survival was found, suggesting that a diverse polyclonal response may matter. The response model built on TCR overlap across three groups was characterized as speculative, with prospective validation still needed. Higher estimated pretreatment TIL content predicted longer time to progression and overall survival after dendritic cell vaccination. The cohort was small and heterogeneous, few patients had complete blood and tumor sets, and even fewer had initial-recurrent tumor pairs.

The clonotype comes from a human donor with glioblastoma. The rearrangement joined TRBV7-2 to TRBJ1-3; TRBD1 agrees with 10 junctional bases. The material sequenced was blood, taken before dendritic cell vaccination. For the CDR3, the sequence is CASSPRQGASGNTIYF. In nucleotide form, the sequence is TGTGCCAGCAGCCCACGACAGGGGGCTAGTGGAAACACCATATATTTT.